This TCR beta chain was sequenced in a study of blood T cell repertoires in COVID-19 (dated by TCRdb to 2018 to 2021). Concerning the study at large: Collaborator samples came from the United States, Italy and Spain and covered acute and convalescent phases of COVID-19. Deeply sampled blood TCRbeta repertoires from subjects exposed to, actively infected with, or recovered from COVID-19 were included in the dataset. The samples were drawn from the first 160 participants of the ongoing ImmuneRACE study and from over 950 subjects provided by 6 global collaborators. The prospective study material was composed of cDNA or gDNA derived from T cells, B-cell-depleted T cells, or PBMCs. Where HLA class I and class II types were available, the types were taken from metadata supplied by the sample provider, not from assay-based typing. The repertoires were released in a freely available public database intended as a resource for research on the immune response to SARS-CoV-2. A de-identified subject ID, COVID-19 status, age in years and sex were almost always included in the sample metadata.

Collaborating institutions collected whole blood in K2EDTA tubes following their own protocols. For TCRbeta analysis, collaborators shipped samples as frozen whole blood, isolated PBMCs, or DNA extracted from either of those sample types. TCRbeta CDR3 regions were amplified from genomic DNA by means of the immunoSEQ Assay, a bias-controlled multiplex PCR. Concerning the study's data processing: The number of nucleated cells in each sample was estimated from the amplification of reference gene primers within the assay. Sequence reads were collapsed and filtered to measure the absolute abundance of every unique TCRbeta CDR3 rearrangement. For each sample, productive Simpson clonality was calculated as the square root of Simpson's diversity index across productive rearrangements. The immuneACCESS repertoire file appears here via TCRdb, limited to in-frame rearrangements. These files lack a portion of the clones; in checked studies, under half of the deficit traces to unresolved V genes, and the cause of the others is not known. For V, J and clone size, that table is used; D and trimming come from the DNA. Across this sample there are tens of thousands of clones, with roughly 88% seen only once. The ten most abundant clones make up under 5% of the sample.

A word on this clone: Its antigen target is currently unknown. No clone much larger than this one lies a single base away; base qualities are absent.

The germline ends are 13 bases apart after V is trimmed by 3 bases and J by 1 base. Sequences SGHDT (CDR1) and YYEEEE (CDR2) are obtained from the germline V gene. The CDR3, from cysteine to phenylalanine, totals 15 residues. Only the CDR3 DNA stays, 45 bases, in frame from base 1. Summary of the overall study and its limitations: Clinical and demographic metadata were provided uncurated, with the amount varying by source and participant.

This receptor chain uses TRBV5-6 and TRBJ1-1; the D gene is not confidently resolved. This clonotype was obtained from a man aged 70-80 years with acute or convalescent COVID-19. Material: peripheral blood. CDR3 region: CASSSPSTQNTEAFF. At the DNA level, the sequence is TGTGCCAGCAGCTCGCCCTCTACTCAGAACACTGAAGCTTTCTTT.